This is a list of T cell receptor beta chains from one sample in a study of Graves' ophthalmopathy and Graves' hyperthyroidism. TCRdb re-derived calls from the multiplex PCR reads in MiXCR, one entry per CDR3 protein. This sample yields 600,000 to 650,000 distinct CDR3 sequences, of which about a fifth are seen a single time; around 6.9% belongs to the top ten. The sequencing input was peripheral blood. These receptors were obtained from a woman aged 18-29 years with stable Graves' hyperthyroidism. Some clones in this sample may be carry-over from other donors' samples. The CDR3 runs from the conserved cysteine through the conserved F or W. The order of the fields is J gene, V gene, CDR3 protein.

TRBJ2-5 TRBV6-1 CASSPTRAGTQYF
TRBJ2-2 TRBV6-2/TRBV6-3 CASVPTGTDGGVGELFF
TRBJ1-5 TRBV6-1 CASSVAGTSNQPQHF
TRBJ1-1 TRBV6-5 CASSYQWGQGMAFF
TRBJ1-5 TRBV15 CATSREIRGYSRENQPQHF
TRBJ2-7 TRBV5-1 CASSSWTGSYEQYF
TRBJ1-2 TRBV4-1 CASSQEGRAARGYTF
TRBJ2-5 TRBV28 CASSYTNREETQYF
TRBJ2-7 TRBV11-2 CASSLDPGSEQYF
TRBJ1-1 TRBV18 CASSMDRDNTEAFF
TRBJ2-7 TRBV18 CASSPSSGGSYEQYF
TRBJ2-2 TRBV12-3/TRBV12-4 CASRQDRTGELFF
TRBJ2-2 TRBV6-1 CASSKGTGDHGELFF
TRBJ2-7 TRBV12-3/TRBV12-4 CASSLDGTGSYEQYF
TRBJ2-7 TRBV28 CASSLRQDSYEQYF
TRBJ1-1 TRBV7-2 CASSLGDSYTEAFF
TRBJ1-2 TRBV7-2 CASSPAGSPSGYTF
TRBJ2-7 TRBV29-1 CSVEGQGDSYEQYF
TRBJ1-3 TRBV30 CAWSEIPGTFGNTIYF
TRBJ1-6 TRBV27 CASSLRRSSYNSPLHF
TRBJ2-4 TRBV12-3/TRBV12-4 CASSSTGLAGGIQYF
TRBJ2-7 TRBV2 CASSATGTGGTYEQYF
TRBJ1-5 TRBV20-1 CSARDLRQGSNQPQHF
TRBJ2-7 TRBV6-1 CASSDSRYEQYF
TRBJ2-2 TRBV11-1 CASSLPPLAGDSTGGLFF
TRBJ1-2 TRBV6-5 CASSYSLGQATYGYTF
TRBJ2-5 TRBV4-2 CASAREETQYF
TRBJ1-1 TRBV24-1 CATREHLNTEAFF
TRBJ1-6 TRBV6-1 CASSGPARTRDSPLHF
TRBJ1-2 TRBV6-1 CASSGMTGYGYTF
TRBJ2-6 TRBV18 CASSRLQGTGANVLTF
TRBJ1-1 TRBV12-3/TRBV12-4 CASSLALIEAFF
TRBJ1-5 TRBV28 CASSLISNQPQHF
TRBJ1-3 TRBV20-1 CSASSGQGATGNTIYF
TRBJ2-7 TRBV11-2 CASSSYPYTTTTTEQYF
TRBJ2-5 TRBV15 CATSSRLGGVQQETQYF
TRBJ1-2 TRBV6-2/TRBV6-3 CASSSPQGARDGYTF
TRBJ2-5 TRBV18 CASSPPASSETQYF
TRBJ1-2 TRBV6-1 CASSEVAVYGYTF
TRBJ1-5 TRBV20-1 CSARRGAIQPQHF
TRBJ2-2 TRBV5-1 CASSWTSGRAAGELFF
TRBJ2-7 TRBV7-2 CASSLAVASGTYEQYF
TRBJ2-7 TRBV6-1 CAIRDFSYEQYF
TRBJ2-7 TRBV12-3/TRBV12-4 CASSDPKQGPYEQYF
TRBJ1-2 TRBV11-2 CASSSAGNGGYTF
TRBJ2-2 TRBV7-8 CASSLRDSNTGELFF
TRBJ1-6 TRBV20-1 CSARMLEGVNSPLHF
TRBJ2-7 TRBV5-1 CASSPGGTGLAYEQYF
TRBJ1-1 TRBV30 CAWSVVYEAFF
TRBJ2-7 TRBV11-2 CASSLGLNTAGEQYF
TRBJ1-1 TRBV7-2 CASSFPPGMNTEAFF
TRBJ1-1 TRBV15 CATSRVVSNTEAFF
TRBJ2-7 TRBV6-1 CASSEGPGTGPYEQYF
TRBJ1-3 TRBV12-3/TRBV12-4 CASSYGTSGNTIYF
TRBJ1-2 TRBV18 CASSPRANNYGYTF
TRBJ1-5 TRBV13 CASSYRSGGRQPQHF
TRBJ2-6 TRBV2 CASIYEGSGANVLTF
TRBJ2-2 TRBV28 CASRILGTVHGELFF